What follows describes a single T cell receptor (beta chain). As handled by the study authors: Researchers report that nucleated cell counts were estimated from reference gene primer amplification. The data were produced by immunoSEQ multiplex PCR, yet TCRdb's version contains in-frame clones alone and is incomplete. That table is the source of V, J and clone size, and D and trimming were worked out from the DNA. Altogether 180,000 or so clones are present, more than 75% being singletons, with the ten largest covering 18%. The Seattle patients, enrolled during active infection, were followed longitudinally. The sample comes from a study of blood T cell repertoires in COVID-19. Background on the study: PBMCs, B-cell-depleted T cells, or T cells were the source of the cDNA or gDNA that made up the material.

V lost 5 bases to trimming and J lost 2 bases, with 9 bases between them. The CDR3 sequence is 13 residues long. CDR1 is SGHAT and CDR2 is FQDESV in the germline V gene (reference sequence). This clonotype was sampled from a person in their 70s with COVID-19, enrolled during active disease. V gene TRBV11-1 combines with J gene TRBJ1-2; D may be TRBD1 (5 bases). Material for sequencing was peripheral blood. CDR3: CASSRDRNYGYTF. CDR3 coding DNA: TGTGCCAGCAGCCGAGACAGAAACTATGGCTACACCTTC.